These T cell receptor beta chains were read from a single sample in a study of T-cell reconstitution after alpha-beta-depleted transplantation in children. TCRdb independently ran MiXCR on the PCR reads; one entry per CDR3 protein. The sample consists of approximately 98,000 distinct CDR3 sequences, roughly 6.1% of them appearing once. The material was PBMCs, mostly from graft donor cells, obtained 360 days after TCRalphabeta/CD19-depleted stem cell transplant. The receptors stem from a male patient aged 2-9 years who had a stem cell transplant for acute lymphoblastic leukemia, so the T cells may come from the graft donor. The CDR3 runs from the conserved cysteine through the conserved F or W.

14,TRBV7-9,CASSLGGRSDTQYF
16,TRBV20-1,CSASAAGGRGQETQYF
15,TRBV20-1,CSAKRAPGGPYEQYF
14,TRBV9,CASSVDLGGETQYF
14,TRBV7-9,CASIRGDRNQPQHF
17,TRBV5-6,CASSLGERQPLNYGYTF
16,TRBV7-2,CASSLGGARRTYGYTF
13,TRBV7-9,CASSFAGNTEAFF
15,TRBV7-6,CASRPGQGRSYEQYF
13,TRBV20-1,CSARGQGHYEQYF
14,TRBV25-1,CASSDGNRKNIQYF
16,TRBV5-1,CASSLKQGGGANVLTF
13,TRBV6-2/TRBV6-3,CASSYGTHTEQFF
15,TRBV27,CASSFPGQSPNEQFF
16,TRBV5-5,CASSLSGTGVYYEQYF
14,TRBV7-8,CASSSWGQGYEQYF
15,TRBV4-3,CASSQARTEAYGYTF
15,TRBV6-1,CASSGGLAAYNEQFF